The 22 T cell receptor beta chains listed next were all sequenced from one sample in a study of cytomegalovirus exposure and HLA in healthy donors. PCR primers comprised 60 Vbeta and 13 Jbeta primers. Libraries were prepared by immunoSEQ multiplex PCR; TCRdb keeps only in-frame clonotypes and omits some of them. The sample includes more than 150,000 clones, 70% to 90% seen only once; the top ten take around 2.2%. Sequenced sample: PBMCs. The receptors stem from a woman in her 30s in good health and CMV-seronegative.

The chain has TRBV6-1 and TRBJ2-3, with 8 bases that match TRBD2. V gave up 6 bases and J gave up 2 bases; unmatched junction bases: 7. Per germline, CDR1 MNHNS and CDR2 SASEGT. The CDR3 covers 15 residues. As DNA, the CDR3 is TGTGCCAGCAGGCCGCGGGAGGTTCTCACAGATACGCAGTATTTT. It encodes CASRPREVLTDTQYF.

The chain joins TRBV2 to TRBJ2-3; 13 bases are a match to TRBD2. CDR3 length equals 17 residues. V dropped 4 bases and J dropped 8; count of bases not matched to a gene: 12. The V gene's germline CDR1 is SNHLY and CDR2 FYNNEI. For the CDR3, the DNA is TGTGCCAGCAGTGCGATCCTCACTAGCGGGGGGGCTGGTACGCAGTATTTT. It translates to CASSAILTSGGAGTQYF.

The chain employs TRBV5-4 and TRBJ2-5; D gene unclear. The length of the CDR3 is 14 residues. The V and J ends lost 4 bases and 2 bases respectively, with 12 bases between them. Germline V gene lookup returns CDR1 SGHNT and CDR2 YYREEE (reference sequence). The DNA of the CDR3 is TGTGCCAGCAGCCCCCTCTCCCAGCAAGAGACCCAGTACTTC. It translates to CASSPLSQQETQYF.

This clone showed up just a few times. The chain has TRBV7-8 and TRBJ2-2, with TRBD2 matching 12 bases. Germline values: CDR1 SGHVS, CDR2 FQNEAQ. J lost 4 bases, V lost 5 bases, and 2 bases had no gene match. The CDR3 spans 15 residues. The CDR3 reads CASSPGLAGTGELFF. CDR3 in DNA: TGTGCCAGCAGCCCGGGACTAGCGGGCACCGGGGAGCTGTTTTTT.

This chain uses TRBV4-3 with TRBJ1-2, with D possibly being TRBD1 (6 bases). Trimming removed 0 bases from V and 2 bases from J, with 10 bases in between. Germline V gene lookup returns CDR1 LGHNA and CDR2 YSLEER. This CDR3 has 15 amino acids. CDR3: CASSQDGDNNYGYTF. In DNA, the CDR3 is TGCGCCAGCAGCCAAGATGGGGACAACAACTATGGCTACACCTTC.

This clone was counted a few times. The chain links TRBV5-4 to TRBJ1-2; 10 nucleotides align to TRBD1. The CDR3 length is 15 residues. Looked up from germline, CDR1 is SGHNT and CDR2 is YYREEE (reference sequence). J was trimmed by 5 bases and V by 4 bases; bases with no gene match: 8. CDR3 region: CASSRPWDRGYGYTF. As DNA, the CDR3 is TGTGCCAGCAGCCGACCGTGGGACAGGGGATATGGCTACACCTTC.

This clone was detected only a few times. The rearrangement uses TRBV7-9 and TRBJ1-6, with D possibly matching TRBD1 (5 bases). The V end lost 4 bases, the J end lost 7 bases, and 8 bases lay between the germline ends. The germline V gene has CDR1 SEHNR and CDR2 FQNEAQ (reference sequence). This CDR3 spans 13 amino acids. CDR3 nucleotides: TGTGCCAGCAGCTATCGGACAAATTCACCCCTCCACTTT. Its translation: CASSYRTNSPLHF. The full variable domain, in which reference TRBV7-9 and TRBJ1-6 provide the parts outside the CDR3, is DTGVSQNPRHKITKRGQNVTFRCDPISEHNRLYWYRQTLGQGPEFLTYFQNEAQLEKSRLLSDRFSAERPKGSFSTLEIQRTEQGDSAMYLCASSYRTNSPLHFGNGTRLTVT.

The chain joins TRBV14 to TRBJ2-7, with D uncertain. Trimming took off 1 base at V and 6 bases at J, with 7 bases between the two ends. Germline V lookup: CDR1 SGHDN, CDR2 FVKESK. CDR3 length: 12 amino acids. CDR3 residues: CASSQVQREQYF. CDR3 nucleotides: TGTGCCAGCAGCCAAGTTCAGCGCGAGCAGTACTTC.

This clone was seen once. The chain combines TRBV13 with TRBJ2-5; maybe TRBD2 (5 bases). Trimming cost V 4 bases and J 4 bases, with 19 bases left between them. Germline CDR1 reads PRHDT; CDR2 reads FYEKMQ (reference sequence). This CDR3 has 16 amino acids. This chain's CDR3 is CASSSYGIKVGETQYF. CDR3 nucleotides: TGTGCCAGCAGCTCTTACGGGATCAAGGTAGGAGAGACCCAGTACTTC.

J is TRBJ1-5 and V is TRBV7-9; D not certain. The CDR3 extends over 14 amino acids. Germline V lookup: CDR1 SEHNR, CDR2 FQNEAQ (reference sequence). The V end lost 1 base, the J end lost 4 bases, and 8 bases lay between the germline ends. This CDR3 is CASSLGNENQPQHF. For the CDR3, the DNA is TGTGCCAGCAGCTTAGGAAACGAGAATCAGCCCCAGCATTTT. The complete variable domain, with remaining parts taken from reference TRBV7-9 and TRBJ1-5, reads DTGVSQNPRHKITKRGQNVTFRCDPISEHNRLYWYRQTLGQGPEFLTYFQNEAQLEKSRLLSDRFSAERPKGSFSTLEIQRTEQGDSAMYLCASSLGNENQPQHFGDGTRLSIL.

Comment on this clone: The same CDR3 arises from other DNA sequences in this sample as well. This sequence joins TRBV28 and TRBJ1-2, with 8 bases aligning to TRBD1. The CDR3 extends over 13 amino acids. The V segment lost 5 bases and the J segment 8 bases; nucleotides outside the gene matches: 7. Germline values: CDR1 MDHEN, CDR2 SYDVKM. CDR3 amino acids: CASSRGQALGYTF. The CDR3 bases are TGTGCCAGCAGTCGGGGACAGGCCCTGGGCTACACCTTC.

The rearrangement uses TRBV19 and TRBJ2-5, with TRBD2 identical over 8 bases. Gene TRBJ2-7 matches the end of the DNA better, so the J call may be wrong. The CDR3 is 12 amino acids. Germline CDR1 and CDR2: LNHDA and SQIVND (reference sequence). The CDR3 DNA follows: TGTACGAAGCGGGAGTTCTCCTACGAGCAGTACTTC. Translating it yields CTKREFSYEQYF.

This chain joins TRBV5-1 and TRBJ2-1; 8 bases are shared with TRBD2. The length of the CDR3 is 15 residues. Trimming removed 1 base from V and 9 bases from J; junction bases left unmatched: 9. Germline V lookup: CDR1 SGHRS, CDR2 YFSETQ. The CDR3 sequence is CASSLLLGGRPEQFF. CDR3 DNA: TGCGCCAGCAGCTTGCTTTTAGGCGGGAGGCCTGAGCAGTTCTTC.

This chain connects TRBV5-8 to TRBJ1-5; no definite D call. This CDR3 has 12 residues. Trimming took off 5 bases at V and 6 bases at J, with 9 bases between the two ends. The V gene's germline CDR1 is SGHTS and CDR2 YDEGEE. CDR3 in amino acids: CASSLGSQPQHF. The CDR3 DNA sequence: TGTGCCAGCAGTCTCGGTAGTCAGCCCCAGCATTTT.

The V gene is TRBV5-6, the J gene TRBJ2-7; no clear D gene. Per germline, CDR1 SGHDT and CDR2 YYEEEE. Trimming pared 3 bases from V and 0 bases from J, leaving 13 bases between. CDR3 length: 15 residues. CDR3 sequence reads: CASSSYTPHSYEQYF. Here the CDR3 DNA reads TGTGCCAGCAGCTCCTATACCCCCCACTCCTACGAGCAGTACTTC. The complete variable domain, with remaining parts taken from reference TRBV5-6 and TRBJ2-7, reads DAGVTQSPTHLIKTRGQQVTLRCSPKSGHDTVSWYQQALGQGPQFIFQYYEEEERQRGNFPDRFSGHQFPNYSSELNVNALLLGDSALYLCASSSYTPHSYEQYFGPGTRLTVT.

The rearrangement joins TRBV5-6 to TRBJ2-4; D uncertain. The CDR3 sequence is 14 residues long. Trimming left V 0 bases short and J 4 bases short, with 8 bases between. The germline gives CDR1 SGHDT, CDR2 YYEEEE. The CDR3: CASSLEAIKNIQYF. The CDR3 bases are TGTGCCAGCAGCTTGGAAGCGATAAAAAACATTCAGTACTTC.

The CDR3 region is CASSLGAYKPEQYF. In nucleotides, the CDR3 is TGTGCCAGCAGTTTAGGGGCTTATAAGCCAGAGCAGTACTTC. V and J are TRBV28 and TRBJ2-7; perhaps TRBD1 as D (5 bases). CDR1 MDHEN and CDR2 SYDVKM come from the germline V gene. V dropped 2 bases and J dropped 7 bases, with 15 bases sitting between them. The CDR3 extends over 14 amino acids.

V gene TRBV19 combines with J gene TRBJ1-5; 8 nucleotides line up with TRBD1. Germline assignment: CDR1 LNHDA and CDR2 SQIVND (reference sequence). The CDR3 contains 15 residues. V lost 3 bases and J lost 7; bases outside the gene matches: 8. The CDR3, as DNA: TGTGCCAGTAGTATTACGTCAGGGGGCAGGCAGCCCCAGCATTTT. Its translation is CASSITSGGRQPQHF.

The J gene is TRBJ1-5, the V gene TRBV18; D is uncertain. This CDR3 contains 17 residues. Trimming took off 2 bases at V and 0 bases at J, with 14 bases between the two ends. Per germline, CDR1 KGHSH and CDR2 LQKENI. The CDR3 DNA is TGTGCCAGCTCACCATCCGGGAGGGCACATAGCAATCAGCCCCAGCATTTT. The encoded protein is CASSPSGRAHSNQPQHF.

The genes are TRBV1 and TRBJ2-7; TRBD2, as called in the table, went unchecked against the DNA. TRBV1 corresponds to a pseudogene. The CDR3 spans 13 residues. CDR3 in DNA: TGCACCAGCAGATTATGCGGACTGTACGAGCAGTACTTC. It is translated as CTSRLCGLYEQYF.

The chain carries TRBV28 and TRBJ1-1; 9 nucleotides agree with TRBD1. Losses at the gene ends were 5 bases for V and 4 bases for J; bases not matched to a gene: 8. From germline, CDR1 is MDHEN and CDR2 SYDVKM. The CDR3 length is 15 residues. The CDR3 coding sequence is TGTGCCAGCAGTCCCTGGACAGGGGTGGCCACTGAAGCTTTCTTT. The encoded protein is CASSPWTGVATEAFF.

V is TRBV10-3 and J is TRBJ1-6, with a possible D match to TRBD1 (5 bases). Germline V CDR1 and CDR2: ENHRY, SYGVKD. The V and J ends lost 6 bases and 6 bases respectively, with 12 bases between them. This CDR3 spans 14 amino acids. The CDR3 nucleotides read TGTGCCATCAGCCGAGACAGACGTAATTCACCCCTCCACTTT. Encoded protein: CAISRDRRNSPLHF.